This is a list of T cell receptor beta chains from one sample in a study of Graves' ophthalmopathy and Graves' hyperthyroidism. Using its own MiXCR run on the multiplex PCR reads, TCRdb lists one record per CDR3 protein. The sample yields more than 300,000 distinct CDR3 sequences, about 16% seen once. Sequencing was performed on peripheral blood. Receptors were obtained from a woman younger than 30 with stable Graves' hyperthyroidism. Each CDR3 is given with its conserved first and last residue. A D gene is named only where the DNA matches it firmly. Only some rows state a clone size, as once, few, many or a class for expanded clones.

>.|many|TRBJ1-2|TRBV6-1
TGTGCCAGCAGCGACGTTTATGGCTACACCTTC
CASSDVYGYTF
>TRBD1|many|TRBJ1-1|TRBV19
TGTGCCACCTCGGTGGACAGGGGGAGGAACACTGAAGCTTTCTTT
CATSVDRGRNTEAFF
>TRBD1|.|TRBJ2-2|TRBV25-1
TGTGCCAGCCCCGGGACAGGGAGGACCGGGGAGCTGTTTTTT
CASPGTGRTGELFF
>.|many|TRBJ2-7|TRBV12-3/TRBV12-4
TGTGCCAGTCGAGGGAACTACGAGCAGTACTTC
CASRGNYEQYF
>.|many|TRBJ1-2|TRBV7-2
TGTGCCAGCAGCTTAGAAAGGGGAGGCGGCTACACCTTC
CASSLERGGGYTF
>.|many|TRBJ1-1|TRBV11-1
TGTGCCAGCAGCATGGACAGCTTAACTGAAGCTTTCTTT
CASSMDSLTEAFF
>.|.|TRBJ2-7|TRBV6-2/TRBV6-3
TGTGCCTGCAGCCCCGGGACGAGGGAGCAGTACTTC
CACSPGTREQYF
>TRBD1|many|TRBJ2-7|TRBV20-1
TGCAGTGTTGGACAGGGGGCTTCTTACGAGCAGTACTTC
CSVGQGASYEQYF
>.|few|TRBJ2-2|TRBV29-1
TGCAGCGTTGCGACAGTTTACACCGGGGAGCTGTTTTTT
CSVATVYTGELFF
>.|few|TRBJ1-3|TRBV18
TGTGCCAGCTCACCACCGCCGAGCTCTGGAAACACCATATATTTT
CASSPPPSSGNTIYF
>.|.|TRBJ2-4|TRBV2
TGTGCCAGCAGCGCCCGGGATGGGATGAACATTCAGTACTTC
CASSARDGMNIQYF
>TRBD1|many|TRBJ2-7|TRBV6-1
TGTGCCAGCAGTGTAGGGACAGGGGGGATGTACTTC
CASSVGTGGMYF
>.|many|TRBJ1-1|TRBV29-1
TGCAGCGTGGGCAGGGAGTTGAACACTGAAGCTTTCTTT
CSVGRELNTEAFF
>TRBD1|many|TRBJ1-6|TRBV28
TGTGCCAGCGCCCTCTCTGGGACAGGGTATAATTCACCCCTCCACTTT
CASALSGTGYNSPLHF
>TRBD1|many|TRBJ2-7|TRBV7-2
TGTGCCAGCAGCTTAGCCCGACAGGGGCCCTCCTACGAGCAGTACTTC
CASSLARQGPSYEQYF
>.|many|TRBJ2-7|TRBV19
TGTGCCAGTAGCGTGCCTTCAAGGGCCGTCTACGAGCAGTACTTC
CASSVPSRAVYEQYF